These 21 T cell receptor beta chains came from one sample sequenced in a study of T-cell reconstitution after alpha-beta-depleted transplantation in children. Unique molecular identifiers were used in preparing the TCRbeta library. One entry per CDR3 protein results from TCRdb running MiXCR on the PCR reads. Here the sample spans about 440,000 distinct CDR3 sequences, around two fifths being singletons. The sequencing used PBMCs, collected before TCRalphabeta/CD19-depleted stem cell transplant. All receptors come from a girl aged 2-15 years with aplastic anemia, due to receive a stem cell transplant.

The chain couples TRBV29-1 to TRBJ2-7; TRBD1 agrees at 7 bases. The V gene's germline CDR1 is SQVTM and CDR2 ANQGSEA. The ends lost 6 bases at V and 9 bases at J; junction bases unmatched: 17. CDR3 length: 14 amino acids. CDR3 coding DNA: TGCAGCGTCGGGTGGACAGGCGGAAAGAACCTGCAGTACTTC. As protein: CSVGWTGGKNLQYF.

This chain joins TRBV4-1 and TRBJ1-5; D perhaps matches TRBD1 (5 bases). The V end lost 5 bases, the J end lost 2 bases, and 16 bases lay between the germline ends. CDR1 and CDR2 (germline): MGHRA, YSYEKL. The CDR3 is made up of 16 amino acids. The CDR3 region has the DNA TGCGCCAGCAGCTCTCCGAGGAGGGGTGGCAATCAGCCCCAGCATTTT. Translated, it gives CASSSPRRGGNQPQHF.

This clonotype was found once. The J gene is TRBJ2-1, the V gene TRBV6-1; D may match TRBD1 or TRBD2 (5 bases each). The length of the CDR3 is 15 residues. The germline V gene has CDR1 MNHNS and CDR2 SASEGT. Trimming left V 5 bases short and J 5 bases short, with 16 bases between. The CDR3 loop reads CASSPRDGTNNEQFF. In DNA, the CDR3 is TGTGCCAGCAGTCCCCGGGACGGAACTAACAATGAGCAGTTCTTC.

The CDR3 DNA reads as TGCAGTGCTATGACAGGGCTCACAGATACGCAGTATTTT. This translates into CSAMTGLTDTQYF. The chain joins TRBV20-1 to TRBJ2-3; 7 bases line up with TRBD1. CDR1 is DFQATT, CDR2 SNEGSKA, per germline (reference sequence). After removal of 4 bases from V and 2 bases from J, the junction contained 3 bases not matched to a gene. This CDR3 contains 13 residues.

CDR3 sequence reads: CASSDRALYEQYF. DNA for the CDR3: TGCGCCAGCAGTGACAGGGCCTTATACGAGCAGTACTTC. The chain uses TRBV10-2 and TRBJ2-7; tentatively, D is TRBD1 (5 bases). Germline assignment: CDR1 WSHSY and CDR2 SAAADI. Trimming took off 3 bases at V and 4 bases at J, with 10 bases between the two ends. The CDR3 has 13 residues.

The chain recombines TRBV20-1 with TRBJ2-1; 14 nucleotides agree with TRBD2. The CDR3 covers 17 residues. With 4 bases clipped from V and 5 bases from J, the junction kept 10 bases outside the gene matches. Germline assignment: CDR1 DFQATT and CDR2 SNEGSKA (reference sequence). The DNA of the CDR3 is TGCAGTGCTATTAGACTAGCGGGAGGGTTCGTAGACAATGAGCAGTTCTTC. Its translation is CSAIRLAGGFVDNEQFF.

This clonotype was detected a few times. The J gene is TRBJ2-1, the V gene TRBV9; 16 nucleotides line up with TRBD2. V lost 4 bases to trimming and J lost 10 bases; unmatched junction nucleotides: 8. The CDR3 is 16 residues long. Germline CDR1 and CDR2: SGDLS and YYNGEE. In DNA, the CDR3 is TGTGCCAGCAGCCTCCTACCGGGACTAGCGGGGGGGGAGCAGTTCTTC. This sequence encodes CASSLLPGLAGGEQFF.

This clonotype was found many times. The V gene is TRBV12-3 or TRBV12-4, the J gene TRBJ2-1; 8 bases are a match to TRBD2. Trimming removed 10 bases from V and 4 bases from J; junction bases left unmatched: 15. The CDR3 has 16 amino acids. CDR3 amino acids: CATDPSSGRSYNEQFF. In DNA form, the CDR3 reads TGTGCCACGGATCCTTCGAGCGGGAGATCATACAATGAGCAGTTCTTC.

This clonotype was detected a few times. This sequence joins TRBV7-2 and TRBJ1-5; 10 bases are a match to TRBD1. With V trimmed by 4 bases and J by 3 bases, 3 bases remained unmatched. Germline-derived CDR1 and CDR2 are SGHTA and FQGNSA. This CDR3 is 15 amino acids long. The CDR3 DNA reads TGTGCCAGCAGCTCCGACAGGGGGCACAATCAGCCCCAGCATTTT. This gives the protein CASSSDRGHNQPQHF.

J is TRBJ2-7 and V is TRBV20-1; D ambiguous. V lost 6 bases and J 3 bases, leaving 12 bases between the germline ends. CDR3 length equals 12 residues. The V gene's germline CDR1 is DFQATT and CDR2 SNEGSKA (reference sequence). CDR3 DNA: TGCAGTGCCAGAACCCCCTACTACGAGCAGTACTTC. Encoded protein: CSARTPYYEQYF.

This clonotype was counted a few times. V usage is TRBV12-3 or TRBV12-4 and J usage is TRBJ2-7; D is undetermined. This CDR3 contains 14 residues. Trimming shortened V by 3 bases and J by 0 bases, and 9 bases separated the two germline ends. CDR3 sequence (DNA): TGTGCCAGCAGTTTGGGTAGCCCCTCCTACGAGCAGTACTTC. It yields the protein CASSLGSPSYEQYF.

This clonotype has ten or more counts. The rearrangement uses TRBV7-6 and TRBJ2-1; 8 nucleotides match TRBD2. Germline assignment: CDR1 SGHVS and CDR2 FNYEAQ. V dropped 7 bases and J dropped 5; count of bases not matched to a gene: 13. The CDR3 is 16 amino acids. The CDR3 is CASTPGGRAQDNEQFF. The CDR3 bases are TGTGCCAGCACCCCGGGAGGGAGGGCCCAAGACAATGAGCAGTTCTTC.

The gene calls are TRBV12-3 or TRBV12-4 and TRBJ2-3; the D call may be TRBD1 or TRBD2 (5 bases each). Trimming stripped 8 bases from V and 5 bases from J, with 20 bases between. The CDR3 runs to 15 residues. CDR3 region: CASLNRGRQGDTQYF. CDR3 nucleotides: TGTGCCAGCCTCAATCGGGGCCGGCAGGGAGATACGCAGTATTTT.

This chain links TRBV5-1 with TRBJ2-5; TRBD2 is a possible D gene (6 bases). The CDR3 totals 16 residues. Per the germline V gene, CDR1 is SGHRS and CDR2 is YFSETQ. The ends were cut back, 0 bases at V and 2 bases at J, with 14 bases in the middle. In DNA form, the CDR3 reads TGCGCCAGCAGCTTGGCCGGGGGACTGTTTCAAGAGACCCAGTACTTC. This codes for CASSLAGGLFQETQYF.

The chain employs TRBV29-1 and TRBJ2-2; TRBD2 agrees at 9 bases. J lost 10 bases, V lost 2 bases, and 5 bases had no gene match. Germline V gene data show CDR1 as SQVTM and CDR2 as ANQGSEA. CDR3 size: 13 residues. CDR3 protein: CSVEPSGAVELFF. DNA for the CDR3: TGCAGCGTTGAACCTAGCGGGGCCGTGGAGCTGTTTTTT.

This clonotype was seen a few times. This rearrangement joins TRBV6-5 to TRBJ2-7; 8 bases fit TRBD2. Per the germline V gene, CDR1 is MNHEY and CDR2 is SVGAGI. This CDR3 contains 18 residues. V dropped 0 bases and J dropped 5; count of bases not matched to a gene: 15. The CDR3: CASSYSRREIGSGNEQYF. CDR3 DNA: TGTGCCAGCAGTTACTCGCGCAGGGAGATCGGTAGCGGGAACGAGCAGTACTTC.

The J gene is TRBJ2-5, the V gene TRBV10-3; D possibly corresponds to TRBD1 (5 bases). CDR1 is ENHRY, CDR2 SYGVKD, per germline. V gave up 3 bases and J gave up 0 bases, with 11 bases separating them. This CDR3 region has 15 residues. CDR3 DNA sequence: TGTGCCATCAGTGAACAGGACGCCAACCAAGAGACCCAGTACTTC. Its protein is CAISEQDANQETQYF.

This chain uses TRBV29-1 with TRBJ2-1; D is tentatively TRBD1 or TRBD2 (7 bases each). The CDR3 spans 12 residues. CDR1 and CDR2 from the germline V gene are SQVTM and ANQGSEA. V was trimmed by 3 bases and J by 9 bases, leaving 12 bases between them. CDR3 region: CSVDDREGEQFF. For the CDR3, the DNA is TGCAGCGTTGACGACAGGGAGGGTGAGCAGTTCTTC.

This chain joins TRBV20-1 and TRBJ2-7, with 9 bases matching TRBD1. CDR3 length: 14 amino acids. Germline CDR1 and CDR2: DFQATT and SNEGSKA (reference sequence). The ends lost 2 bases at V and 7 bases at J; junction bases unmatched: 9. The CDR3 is CSARPGQGLWEQYF. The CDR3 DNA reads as TGCAGTGCTAGACCGGGACAGGGTCTGTGGGAGCAGTACTTC.

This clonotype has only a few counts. CDR3 nucleotides: TGCGCCAGCAGCCCGACGACAGGGAGCTCCTACAATGAGCAGTTCTTC. Amino acids: CASSPTTGSSYNEQFF. This chain connects TRBV5-1 to TRBJ2-1; the match to TRBD1 covers 7 bases. Losses at the gene ends were 4 bases for V and 0 bases for J; bases not matched to a gene: 7. The germline gives CDR1 SGHRS, CDR2 YFSETQ. This CDR3 comprises 16 residues.

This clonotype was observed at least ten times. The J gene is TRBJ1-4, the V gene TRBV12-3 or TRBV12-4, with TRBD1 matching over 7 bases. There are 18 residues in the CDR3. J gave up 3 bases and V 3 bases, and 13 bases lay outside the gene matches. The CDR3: CASSFATGEGGSNEKLFF. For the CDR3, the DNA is TGTGCCAGCAGTTTCGCAACAGGGGAGGGTGGATCTAATGAAAAACTGTTTTTT.